This is a list of T cell receptor beta chains from one sample in a study of blood T cells in healthy people across ages. TCRdb re-called the 5' RACE reads through MiXCR, storing one row per CDR3 protein. The table records 1,500,000 or so distinct CDR3 sequences, almost 60% of them present only once. Sequenced: blood. These receptors were taken from a man aged 18 to 35 in good health. Both conserved end residues are part of each CDR3. A D gene is named only where the DNA matches it firmly. Size values are once, few and many counts, or a class for expanded clones, and some rows have none.

NA,TRBV20-1,NA,TRBJ1-1,TGCAGTGCTAGGCACGCCTTCGAAACGGATGAGAACACTGAAGCTTTCTTT,CSARHAFETDENTEAFF
TRBD1,TRBV29-1,NA,TRBJ2-5,TGCAGCGTTGAACAGCCCTGGGACAGAATTTCCCACAATGAGCAGTACTTC,CSVEQPWDRISHNEQYF
NA,TRBV12-3/TRBV12-4,NA,TRBJ2-7,TGTGCCAGCAGTTTGCGTCAGGGCCGTTCCTACGAGCAGTACTTC,CASSLRQGRSYEQYF
TRBD1,TRBV4-1,NA,TRBJ1-6,TGCGCCAGCAGCCCACAGGACAGGGGCTATAATTCACCCCTCCACTTT,CASSPQDRGYNSPLHF
NA,TRBV5-1,few,TRBJ1-2,TGCGCCAGCAGCTTGTTAGGATGGGACTATGGCTACACCTTC,CASSLLGWDYGYTF
NA,TRBV7-2,NA,TRBJ2-6,TGTGCCAACAGCTTAGTTGGCGTTACCGGGGCCAACGTCCTGACTTTC,CANSLVGVTGANVLTF
NA,TRBV28,NA,TRBJ2-7,TGTGCCAGCAGTTTGGGGAGGGGGAAGCAGTACTTC,CASSLGRGKQYF
TRBD2,TRBV10-3,few,TRBJ2-1,TGTGCCATCAGTGCCGCGTTTGCGGGGGGGCTTAGTGAGCAGTTCTTC,CAISAAFAGGLSEQFF
NA,TRBV20-1,many,TRBJ2-7,TGCAGTGCTAGAGAACACAGGGGAGGGAAGCAGTACTTC,CSAREHRGGKQYF
TRBD1,TRBV6-2/TRBV6-3,NA,TRBJ1-5,TGTGCCAGCAGGTTGACAGGGGTTGGCAATCAGCCCCAGCATTTT,CASRLTGVGNQPQHF
TRBD1,TRBV20-1,NA,TRBJ2-4,TGCAGTGCTACTAGGGACAGGGGGTACGGGCAGTACTTC,CSATRDRGYGQYF
NA,TRBV6-6,NA,TRBJ2-4,TGTGCCAGCAGTCCGGGGGGCTTAGACATTCAGTACTTC,CASSPGGLDIQYF
NA,TRBV5-1,few,TRBJ1-2,TGCGCCAGCAGCCTAGCTGACAACTATGGCTACACCTTC,CASSLADNYGYTF
NA,TRBV29-1,NA,TRBJ1-4,TGCAGCGTTGGAGGGACGGATAATGAAAAACTGTTTTTT,CSVGGTDNEKLFF
TRBD2,TRBV5-1,NA,TRBJ2-1,TGCGCCAGCAGCTTGGCCGGGACTAGCCCGTACAATGAGCAGTTCTTC,CASSLAGTSPYNEQFF
TRBD2,TRBV5-1,few,TRBJ2-2,TGCGCCAGCAGCTCACGTGCGCGGGGGGGTCGGAACACCGGGGAGCTGTTTTTT,CASSSRARGGRNTGELFF
NA,TRBV7-9,once,TRBJ1-1,TGTGCCAGCAGCTTAGCGAAGGGGCTGCGCCCTGAAGCTTTCTTT,CASSLAKGLRPEAFF
NA,TRBV12-3/TRBV12-4,NA,TRBJ1-5,TGTGCCAGCAGTGCCCCCTTCCAGCCCCAGCATTTT,CASSAPFQPQHF
TRBD2,TRBV6-2/TRBV6-3,few,TRBJ2-2,TGTGCCAGCTGTGGCGGGGGAATCGGGGAGCTGTTTTTT,CASCGGGIGELFF
NA,TRBV7-6,NA,TRBJ1-2,TGTGCCAGCAGCCCAGGATGGACTCGAGACGGCTACACCTTC,CASSPGWTRDGYTF
NA,TRBV6-5,NA,TRBJ1-2,TGTGCCAGCAGGCTCGGGGGTTCTAACTATGGCTACGCCTTC,CASRLGGSNYGYAF
TRBD2,TRBV6-2/TRBV6-3,NA,TRBJ2-7,TGTGCCAGCAGTTACCGCTGGGAGGGGGAGCAGTACTTC,CASSYRWEGEQYF
NA,TRBV12-3/TRBV12-4,NA,TRBJ1-6,TGTGCCAGCAGTTTACAACAGGTTAATTCACCCCTCCACTTT,CASSLQQVNSPLHF
NA,TRBV12-3/TRBV12-4,NA,TRBJ2-5,TGTGCCAGCAGCCGCACAGTTCCGACTGAGCAGTACTTC,CASSRTVPTEQYF
TRBD1,TRBV27,NA,TRBJ1-1,TGTGCCAGCAGTTTATCCCCCGACAGGGACACTGAAGCTTTCTTT,CASSLSPDRDTEAFF
TRBD2,TRBV12-3/TRBV12-4,once,TRBJ2-3,TGTGCCAGCAGTTTTGCTCGGGGGGGCCCAGATACGCAGTATTTT,CASSFARGGPDTQYF
TRBD2,TRBV20-1,once,TRBJ2-1,TGCAGTGCTAGAGATCCTAGCGGACTTCCCTACAATGAGCAGTTCTTC,CSARDPSGLPYNEQFF
TRBD2,TRBV4-3,NA,TRBJ2-3,TGCGCCAGCAGCCAAGATGAGCGGGGGTTGGCAGATACGCAGTATTTT,CASSQDERGLADTQYF